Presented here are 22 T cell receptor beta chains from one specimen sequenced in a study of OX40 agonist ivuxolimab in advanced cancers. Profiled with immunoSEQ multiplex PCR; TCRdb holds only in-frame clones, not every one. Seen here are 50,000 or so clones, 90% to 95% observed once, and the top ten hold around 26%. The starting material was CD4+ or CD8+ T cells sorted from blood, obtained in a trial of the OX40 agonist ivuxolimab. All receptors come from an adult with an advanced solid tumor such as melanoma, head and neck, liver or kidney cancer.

The CDR3: CASSSHHPSGDRGRDYLTYEQYF. CDR3 bases: TGTGCCAGCAGTTCCCACCATCCATCGGGGGACAGGGGTCGGGACTACCTCACCTACGAGCAGTACTTC. This rearrangement joins TRBV28 to TRBJ2-7; 10 bases are a match to TRBD1. Germline CDR1 and CDR2: MDHEN and SYDVKM. V was pared by 4 bases and J by 2 bases, with 29 bases of the junction left unmatched. This CDR3 spans 23 amino acids.

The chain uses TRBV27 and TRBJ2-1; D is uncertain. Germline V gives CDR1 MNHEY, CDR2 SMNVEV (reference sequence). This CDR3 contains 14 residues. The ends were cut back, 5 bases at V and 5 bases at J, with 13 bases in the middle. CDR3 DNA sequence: TGTGCCAGCAGTCCCCTGACCCCGGACAATGAGCAGTTCTTC. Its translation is CASSPLTPDNEQFF.

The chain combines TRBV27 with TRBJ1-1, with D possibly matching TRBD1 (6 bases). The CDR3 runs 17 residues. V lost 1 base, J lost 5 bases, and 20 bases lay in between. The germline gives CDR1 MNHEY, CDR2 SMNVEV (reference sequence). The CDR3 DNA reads TGTGCCAGCAGTTTATTTCTCGGGGGGGCGGAAAAAACTGAAGCTTTCTTT. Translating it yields CASSLFLGGAEKTEAFF.

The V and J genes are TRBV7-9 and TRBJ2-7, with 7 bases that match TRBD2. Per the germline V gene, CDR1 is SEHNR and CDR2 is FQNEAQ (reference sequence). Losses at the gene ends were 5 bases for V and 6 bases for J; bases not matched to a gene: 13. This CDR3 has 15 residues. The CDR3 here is CASSPQLGSGGEQYF. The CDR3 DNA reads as TGTGCCAGCAGCCCCCAACTCGGTTCGGGGGGCGAGCAGTACTTC.

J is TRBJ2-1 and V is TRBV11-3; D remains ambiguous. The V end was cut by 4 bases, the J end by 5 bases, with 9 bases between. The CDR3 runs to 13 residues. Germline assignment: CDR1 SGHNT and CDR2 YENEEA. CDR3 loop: CASSSQLHNEQFF. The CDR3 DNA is TGTGCCAGCAGCTCCCAGCTTCACAATGAGCAGTTCTTC. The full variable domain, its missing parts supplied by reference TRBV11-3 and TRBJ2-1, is EAGVVQSPRYKIIEKKQPVAFWCNPISGHNTLYWYLQNLGQGPELLIRYENEEAVDDSQLPKDRFSAERLKGVDSTLKIQPAELGDSAVYLCASSSQLHNEQFFGPGTRLTVL.

The CDR3 spells CASGGKGPEAFF. CDR3 in DNA: TGTGCCTCCGGGGGAAAGGGGCCTGAAGCTTTCTTT. The V and J genes are TRBV30 and TRBJ1-1; D is possibly TRBD1 (5 bases). From germline, CDR1 is GTSNPN and CDR2 SVGIG (reference sequence). V lost 7 bases and J 6 bases, leaving 15 bases between the germline ends. The CDR3 is 12 residues long.

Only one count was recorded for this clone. CDR3: CASSPWDRGGEQYF. DNA of the CDR3: TGTGCCAGCAGTCCCTGGGACAGGGGGGGAGAGCAGTACTTC. The chain combines TRBV27 with TRBJ2-7; 11 bases map to TRBD1. The germline gives CDR1 MNHEY, CDR2 SMNVEV (reference sequence). The CDR3 length is 14 residues. The V segment lost 5 bases and the J segment 7 bases; nucleotides outside the gene matches: 7.

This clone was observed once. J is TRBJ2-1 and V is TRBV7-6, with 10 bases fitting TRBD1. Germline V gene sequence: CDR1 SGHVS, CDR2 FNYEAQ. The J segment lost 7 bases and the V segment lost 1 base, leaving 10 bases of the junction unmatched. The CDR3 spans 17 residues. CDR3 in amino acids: CASSLGGTGEPPNEQFF. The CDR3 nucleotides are TGTGCCAGCAGCTTAGGTGGGACAGGGGAACCCCCGAATGAGCAGTTCTTC.

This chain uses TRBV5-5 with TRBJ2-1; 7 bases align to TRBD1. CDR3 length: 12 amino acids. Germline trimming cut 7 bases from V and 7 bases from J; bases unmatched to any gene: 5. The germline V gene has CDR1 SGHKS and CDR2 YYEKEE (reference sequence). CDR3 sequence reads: CASETGRNEQFF. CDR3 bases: TGTGCCAGCGAGACAGGGAGAAATGAGCAGTTCTTC.

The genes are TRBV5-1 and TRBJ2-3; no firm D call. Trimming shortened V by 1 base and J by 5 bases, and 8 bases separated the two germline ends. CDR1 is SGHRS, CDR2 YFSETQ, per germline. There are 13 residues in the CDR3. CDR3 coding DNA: TGCGCCAGCAGCTTGAAAGGGATAGATACGCAGTATTTT. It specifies CASSLKGIDTQYF.

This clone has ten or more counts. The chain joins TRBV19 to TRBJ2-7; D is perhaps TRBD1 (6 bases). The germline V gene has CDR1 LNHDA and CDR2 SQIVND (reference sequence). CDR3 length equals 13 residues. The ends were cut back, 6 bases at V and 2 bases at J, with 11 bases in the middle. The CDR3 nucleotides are TGTGCCAGTAGCCAGGGGATTACCTACGAGCAGTACTTC. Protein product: CASSQGITYEQYF.

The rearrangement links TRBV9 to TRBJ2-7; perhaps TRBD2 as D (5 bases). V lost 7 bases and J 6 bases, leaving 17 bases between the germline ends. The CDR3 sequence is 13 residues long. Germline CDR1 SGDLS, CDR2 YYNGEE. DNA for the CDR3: TGTGCCAGCTCACAAGCGGACCCCGGCGAGCAGTACTTC. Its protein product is CASSQADPGEQYF.

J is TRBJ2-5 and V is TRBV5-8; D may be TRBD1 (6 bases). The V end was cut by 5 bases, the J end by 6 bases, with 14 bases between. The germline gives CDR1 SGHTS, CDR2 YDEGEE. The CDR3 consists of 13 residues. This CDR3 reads CASSSPGQKTQYF. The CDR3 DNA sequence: TGTGCCAGCAGTTCTCCGGGACAAAAGACCCAGTACTTC. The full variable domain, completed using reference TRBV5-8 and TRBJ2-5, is EAGVTQSPTHLIKTRGQQATLRCSPISGHTSVYWYQQALGLGLQFLLWYDEGEERNRGNFPPRFSGRQFPNYSSELNVNALELEDSALYLCASSSPGQKTQYFGPGTRLLVL.

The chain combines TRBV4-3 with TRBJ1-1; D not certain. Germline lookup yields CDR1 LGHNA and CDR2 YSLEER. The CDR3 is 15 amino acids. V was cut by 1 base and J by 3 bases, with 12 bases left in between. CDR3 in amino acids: CASSQVNIGDTEAFF. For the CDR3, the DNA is TGCGCCAGCAGCCAAGTCAACATCGGCGACACTGAAGCTTTCTTT.

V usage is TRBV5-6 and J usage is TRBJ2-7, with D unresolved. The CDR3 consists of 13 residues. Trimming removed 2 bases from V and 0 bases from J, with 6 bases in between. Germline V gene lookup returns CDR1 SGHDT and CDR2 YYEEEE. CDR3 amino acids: CASSFDRSYEQYF. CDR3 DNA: TGTGCCAGCAGCTTCGATCGCTCCTACGAGCAGTACTTC.

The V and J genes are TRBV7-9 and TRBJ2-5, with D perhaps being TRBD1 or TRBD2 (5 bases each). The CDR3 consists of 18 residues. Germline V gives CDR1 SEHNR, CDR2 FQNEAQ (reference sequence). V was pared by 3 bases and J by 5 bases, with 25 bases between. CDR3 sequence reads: CASSFLAGTDLLRETQYF. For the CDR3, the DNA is TGTGCCAGCAGCTTCCTCGCCGGGACGGACCTTCTGAGGGAGACCCAGTACTTC.

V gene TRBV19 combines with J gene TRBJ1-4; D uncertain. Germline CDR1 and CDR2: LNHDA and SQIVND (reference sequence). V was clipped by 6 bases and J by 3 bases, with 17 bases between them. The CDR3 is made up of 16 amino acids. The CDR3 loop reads CASSRRREAANEKLFF. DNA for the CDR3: TGTGCCAGTAGCAGACGACGGGAGGCGGCTAATGAAAAACTGTTTTTT.

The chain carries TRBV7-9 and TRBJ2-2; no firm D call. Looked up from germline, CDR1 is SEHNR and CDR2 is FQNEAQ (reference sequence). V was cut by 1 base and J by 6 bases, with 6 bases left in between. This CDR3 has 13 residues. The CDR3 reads CASSLGQPGELFF. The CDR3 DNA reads TGTGCCAGCAGCTTAGGCCAGCCCGGGGAGCTGTTTTTT.

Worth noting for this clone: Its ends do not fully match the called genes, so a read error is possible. CDR3 nucleotides: TGTGCCAGCACTTTAGCGGGGGGGGGAGATACGCAGTATTTT. It is translated as CASTLAGGGDTQYF. The genes are TRBV28 and TRBJ2-3; 11 positions match TRBD2. Germline-derived CDR1 and CDR2 are MDHEN and SYDVKM. The CDR3 length is 14 residues.

CDR3 bases: TGTGCCAGCAGAATTCCTAGCTCCTACAATGAGCAGTTCTTC. Protein product: CASRIPSSYNEQFF. V gene TRBV28 combines with J gene TRBJ2-1; D gene ambiguous. This CDR3 spans 14 amino acids. Trimming pared 6 bases from V and 0 bases from J, leaving 9 bases between. Germline loops: CDR1 MDHEN, CDR2 SYDVKM. Full variable domain (rest looked up from reference TRBV28 and TRBJ2-1): DVKVTQSSRYLVKRTGEKVFLECVQDMDHENMFWYRQDPGLGLRLIYFSYDVKMKEKGDIPEGYSVSREKKERFSLILESASTNQTSMYLCASRIPSSYNEQFFGPGTRLTVL.

CDR3 sequence (DNA): TGCGCCAGCAGCCAACAACCGGGACCTAACTACGAGCAGTACTTC. Translation gives CASSQQPGPNYEQYF. V and J are TRBV4-1 and TRBJ2-7; D assignment may be TRBD1 or TRBD2 (5 bases each). With 2 bases removed from V and 3 bases from J, the gap between germline ends came to 14 bases. Germline CDR1 and CDR2: MGHRA and YSYEKL. This CDR3 has 15 residues.

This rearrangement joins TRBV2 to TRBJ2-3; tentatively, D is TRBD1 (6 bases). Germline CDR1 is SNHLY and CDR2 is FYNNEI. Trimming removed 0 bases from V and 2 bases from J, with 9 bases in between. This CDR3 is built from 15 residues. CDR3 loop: CASSEAPGVTDTQYF. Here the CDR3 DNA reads TGTGCCAGCAGTGAAGCGCCAGGGGTCACAGATACGCAGTATTTT.